This T cell receptor (beta chain) was sequenced in a study of tissue T cells after allogeneic stem cell transplantation. Study-level results: Alloreactivity or antigen specificity of tissue TCRs was not determined; some clones might be host cells. In patients and mice, blood and spleen missed much of tissue repertoire.

TCRdb's copy holds only in-frame clones and misses some; the assay was immunoSEQ multiplex PCR. The sample shows about 3,200 clones, over 40% of them seen only once. This CDR3 region has 13 residues. V was cut by 2 bases and J by 1 base, with 4 bases left in between. The germline V gene encodes CDR1 NNHNN and CDR2 SYGAGS (reference sequence). In its sample, this clone ranks as medium-sized (0.01 to 0.1%). The target antigen is unknown. Mouse gene names apply. The CDR3 is cut off 1 residue early in the read; its end comes from the germline J gene. Time point here: mouse harvest day 14 after allogeneic transplant. Mouse grafts combined 10^7 T-cell-depleted bone marrow cells with 10^6 splenic CD5+ T cells.

Material for sequencing was gut tissue. The receptor was derived from a female BALB/c mouse given C57BL/6 T cells with graft-versus-host disease after an allogeneic hematopoietic cell transplant. The rearrangement uses TRBV13-2 and TRBJ1-5, with no clear D. The sequenced part of the CDR3 DNA is TGTGCCAGCGGTGACACGAACAACCAGGCTCCGCTT. It encodes CASGDTNNQAPL. The CDR3, in full, reads CASGDTNNQAPLF.